What follows is one TCR beta chain and its context. The antigen is not known. This sample is drawn from a study of cytomegalovirus exposure and HLA in healthy donors. Background on the study: The approximately 120 validation repertoires were reported in a later analysis to have been generated on the same platform as the approximately 700 first-cohort repertoires. Findings and limits, study-wide: Rarity marked most TCR sequences, yet some public TCRs occurred in many donors. The study designated 150 or so TCR beta chains cytomegalovirus-associated. Reportedly, diagnosis of cytomegalovirus status by the classifier showed high specificity and sensitivity.

The germline CDR1 and CDR2 sequences are SGHVS and FQNEAQ. V was cut by 5 bases and J by 8 bases, with 15 bases left in between. CDR3 length: 13 residues. Sequenced by immunoSEQ multiplex PCR; TCRdb stores in-frame clones only, minus some. Of under 200,000 clones in the sample, about 89% were seen once. The rearrangement joins TRBV7-8 to TRBJ1-2; D might be TRBD1 (5 bases). The source material was PBMCs. The sequence was collected from a woman aged 18-29 years in good health and CMV-seropositive. In DNA, the CDR3 is TGTGCCAGCAGCGCCCGGACATCTGAGGGCTACACCTTC. Protein sequence: CASSARTSEGYTF.